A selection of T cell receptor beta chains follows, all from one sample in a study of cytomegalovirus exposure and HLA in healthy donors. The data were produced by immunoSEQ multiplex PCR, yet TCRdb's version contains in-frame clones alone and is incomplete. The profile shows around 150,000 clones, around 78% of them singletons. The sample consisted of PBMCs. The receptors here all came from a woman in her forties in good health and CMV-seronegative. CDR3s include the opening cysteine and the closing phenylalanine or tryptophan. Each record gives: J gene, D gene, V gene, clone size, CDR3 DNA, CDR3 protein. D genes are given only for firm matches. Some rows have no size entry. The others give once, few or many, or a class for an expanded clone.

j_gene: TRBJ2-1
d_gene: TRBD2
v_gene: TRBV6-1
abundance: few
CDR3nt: TGTGCCAGCAGTGAACCGGGGGGGATGAACAATGAGCAGTTCTTC
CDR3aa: CASSEPGGMNNEQFF

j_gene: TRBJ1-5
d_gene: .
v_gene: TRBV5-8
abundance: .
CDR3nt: TGTGCCAGCAGCTGGGCAGGGTCCAATCAGCCCCAGCATTTT
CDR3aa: CASSWAGSNQPQHF

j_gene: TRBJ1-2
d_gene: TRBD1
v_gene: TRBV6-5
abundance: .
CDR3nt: TGTGCCAGCAGCCAAAGACAGGGGTATGGCTACACCTTC
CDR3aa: CASSQRQGYGYTF

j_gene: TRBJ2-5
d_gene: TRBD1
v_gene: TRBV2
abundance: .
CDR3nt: TGTGCCAGCAGCGGGACAGGGAAGCGCGAGACCCAGTACTTC
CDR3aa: CASSGTGKRETQYF

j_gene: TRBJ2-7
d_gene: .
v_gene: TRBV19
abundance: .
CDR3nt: TGTGCCAGTAGTACTCAGGGTAGCTCCTACGAGCAGTACTTC
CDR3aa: CASSTQGSSYEQYF

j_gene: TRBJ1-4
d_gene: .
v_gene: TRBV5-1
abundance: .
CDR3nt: TGCGCCAGCAGCCGCTCGGACAGCAAAAATGAAAAACTGTTTTTT
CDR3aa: CASSRSDSKNEKLFF

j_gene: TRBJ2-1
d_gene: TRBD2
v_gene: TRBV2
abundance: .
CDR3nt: TGTGCCAGCAGCGTCCAGCGGGGGGGCTACAATGAGCAGTTCTTC
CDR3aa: CASSVQRGGYNEQFF

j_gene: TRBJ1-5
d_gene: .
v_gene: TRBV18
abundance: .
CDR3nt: TGTGCCAGCTCACCTGGGGCTCATAGCAATCAGCCCCAGCATTTT
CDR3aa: CASSPGAHSNQPQHF

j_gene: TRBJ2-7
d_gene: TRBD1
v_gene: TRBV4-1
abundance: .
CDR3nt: TGCGCCAGCAGCCAATTCCACGGGACAGGGCCTTTTTCGAGCTCCTACGAGCAGTACTTC
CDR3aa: CASSQFHGTGPFSSSYEQYF

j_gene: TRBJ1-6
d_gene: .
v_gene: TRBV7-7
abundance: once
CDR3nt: TGTGCCAGCAGCTTGGCGACAGGCGCAAATTCACCCCTCCACTTT
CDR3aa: CASSLATGANSPLHF

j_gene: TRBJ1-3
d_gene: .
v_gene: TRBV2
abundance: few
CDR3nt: TGTGCCAGCAGCGAGATTGGCTCTGGAAACACCATATATTTT
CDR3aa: CASSEIGSGNTIYF

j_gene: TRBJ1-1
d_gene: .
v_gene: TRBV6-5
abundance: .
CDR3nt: TGTGCCAGTCATCTAGGGGTAAGGGCTTTCTTT
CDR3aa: CASHLGVRAFF

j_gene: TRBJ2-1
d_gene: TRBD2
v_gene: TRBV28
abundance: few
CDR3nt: TGTGCCAGCAGTTTAAGCCGCGGGAGCTCCTACAATGAGCAGTTCTTC
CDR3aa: CASSLSRGSSYNEQFF

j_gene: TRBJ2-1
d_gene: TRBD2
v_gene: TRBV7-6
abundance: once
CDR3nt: TGTGCCAGCAGTTCGGGGGGGCTCCCATACAATGAGCAGTTCTTC
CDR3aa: CASSSGGLPYNEQFF

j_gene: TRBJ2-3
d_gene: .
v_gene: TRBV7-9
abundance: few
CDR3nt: TGTGCCAGCAAAACGACAGTCGATGGCACAGATACGCAGTATTTT
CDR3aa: CASKTTVDGTDTQYF

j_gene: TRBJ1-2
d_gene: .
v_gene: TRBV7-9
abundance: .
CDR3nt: TGTGCCAGCGCGGACAGCGCTCCCTATGGCTACACCTTC
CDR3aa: CASADSAPYGYTF

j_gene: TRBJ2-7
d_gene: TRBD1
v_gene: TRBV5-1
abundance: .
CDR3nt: TGCGCCAGCAGCCTGGGGACAGGGAGACAATACGAGCAGTACTTC
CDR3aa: CASSLGTGRQYEQYF

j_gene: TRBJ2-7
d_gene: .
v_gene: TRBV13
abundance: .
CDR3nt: TGTGCCAGCAGCTGCCTACCCCGACAGCTTTCGTTCTACGAGCAGTACTTC
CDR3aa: CASSCLPRQLSFYEQYF

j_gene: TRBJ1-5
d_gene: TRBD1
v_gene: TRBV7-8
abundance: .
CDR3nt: TGTGCCAGCAGCTTAGAGGGCAGGGGGAGCAATCAGCCCCAGCATTTT
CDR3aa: CASSLEGRGSNQPQHF

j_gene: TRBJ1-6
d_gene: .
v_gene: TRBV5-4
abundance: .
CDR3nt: TGTGCCAGCAGCACCTGGACAGATTCACCCCTCCACTTT
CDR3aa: CASSTWTDSPLHF

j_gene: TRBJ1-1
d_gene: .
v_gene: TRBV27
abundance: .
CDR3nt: TGTGCCAGCAGGCCCGTGACTGGACTCACTGAAGCTTTCTTT
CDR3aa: CASRPVTGLTEAFF

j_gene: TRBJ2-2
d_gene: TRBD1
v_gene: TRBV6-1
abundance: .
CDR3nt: TGTGCCAGCACACCGGGACAGCCGAACACCGGGGAGCTGTTTTTT
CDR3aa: CASTPGQPNTGELFF

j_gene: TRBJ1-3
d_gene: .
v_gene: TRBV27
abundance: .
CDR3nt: TGTGCCAGCAGTTTATACGGACTCCCAGGAAACACCATATATTTT
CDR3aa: CASSLYGLPGNTIYF

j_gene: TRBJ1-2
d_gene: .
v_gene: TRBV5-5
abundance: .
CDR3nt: TGTGCCAGCAGCCTAGGGACGGGGAGGGAAGGCTACACCTTC
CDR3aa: CASSLGTGREGYTF

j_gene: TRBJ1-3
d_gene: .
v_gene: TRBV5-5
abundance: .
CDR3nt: TGTGCCAGCAGCCCCATTGGGGGGTCTGGAAACACCATATATTTT
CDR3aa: CASSPIGGSGNTIYF

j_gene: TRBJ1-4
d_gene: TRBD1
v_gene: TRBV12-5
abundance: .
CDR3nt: TGTGCTAGTGGTTTGGTGTTAAGGGGGACAGGGGGTCGGGATGAAAAACTGTTTTTT
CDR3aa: CASGLVLRGTGGRDEKLFF

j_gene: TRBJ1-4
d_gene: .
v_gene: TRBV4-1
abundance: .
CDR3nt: TGCGCCAGCAGCCACCAGGACAGAGGGTTCAATGAAAAACTGTTTTTT
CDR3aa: CASSHQDRGFNEKLFF

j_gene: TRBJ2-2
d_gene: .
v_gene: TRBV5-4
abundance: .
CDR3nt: TGTGCCAGCAGCTGGCAAGCGAACACCGGGGAGCTGTTTTTT
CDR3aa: CASSWQANTGELFF

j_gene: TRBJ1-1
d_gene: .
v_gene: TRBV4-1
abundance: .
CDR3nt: TGCGCCAGCAGCCAAGATCCCCGTGAGGCACGTGTGAACACTGAAGCTTTCTTT
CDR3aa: CASSQDPREARVNTEAFF

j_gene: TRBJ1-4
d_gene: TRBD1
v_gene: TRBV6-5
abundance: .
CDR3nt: TGTGCCAGCAGTAAAGACAGGGGGCCTAATGAAAAACTGTTTTTT
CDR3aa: CASSKDRGPNEKLFF

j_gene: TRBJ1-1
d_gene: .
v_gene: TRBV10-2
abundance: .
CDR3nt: TGCGCCAGCAGCGATATTTTAGGTCAGGGCAGTCCTGAAGCTTTCTTT
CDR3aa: CASSDILGQGSPEAFF

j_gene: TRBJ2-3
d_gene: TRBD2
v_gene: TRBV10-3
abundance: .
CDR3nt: TGTGCCATCAATGTTGGACTAGCGGGGGGGTTGGGTACAGATACGCAGTATTTT
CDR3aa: CAINVGLAGGLGTDTQYF

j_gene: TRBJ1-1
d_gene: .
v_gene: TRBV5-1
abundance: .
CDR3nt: TGCGCCAGCAGCTTCGGACAGAACACTGAAGCTTTCTTT
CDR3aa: CASSFGQNTEAFF

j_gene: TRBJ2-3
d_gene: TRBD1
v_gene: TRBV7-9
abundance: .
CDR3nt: TGTGCCAGCAGCATGGACAGGAGCTCTAGCACAGATACGCAGTATTTT
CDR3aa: CASSMDRSSSTDTQYF

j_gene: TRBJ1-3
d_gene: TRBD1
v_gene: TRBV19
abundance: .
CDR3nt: TGTGCCAGTGTGGGGCGGAGACAGGGGCCCACAACAGGGGCTGGAAACACCATATATTTT
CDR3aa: CASVGRRQGPTTGAGNTIYF

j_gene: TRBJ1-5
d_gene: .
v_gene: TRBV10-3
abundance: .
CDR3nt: TGTGCCACTGGAGACGGCAATCAGCCCCAGCATTTT
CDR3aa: CATGDGNQPQHF

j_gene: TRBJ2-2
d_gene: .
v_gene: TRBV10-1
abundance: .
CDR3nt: TGCGCCAGCAGTGAGTCGGCTAGAAAAGGCACCGGGGAGCTGTTTTTT
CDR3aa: CASSESARKGTGELFF

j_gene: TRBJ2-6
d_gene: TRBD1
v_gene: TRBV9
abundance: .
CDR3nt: TGTGCCAGCAGCGTCTTGGACAGGGCTAGCTCTGGGGCCAACGTCCTGACTTTC
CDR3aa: CASSVLDRASSGANVLTF

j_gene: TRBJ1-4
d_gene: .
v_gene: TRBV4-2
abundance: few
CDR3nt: TGTGCCAGCAGCCAAGAAGATGAGAGAGGCTCAAAACTGTTTTTT
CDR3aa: CASSQEDERGSKLFF

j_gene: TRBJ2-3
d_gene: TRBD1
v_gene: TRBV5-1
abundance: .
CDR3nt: TGCGCCAGCAGGCGACAGGGAGCGAGCACAGATACGCAGTATTTT
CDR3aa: CASRRQGASTDTQYF

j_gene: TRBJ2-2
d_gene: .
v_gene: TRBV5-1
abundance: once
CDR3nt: TGCGCCAGCAGCTTGGGGCAGAACACCGGGGAGCTGTTTTTT
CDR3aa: CASSLGQNTGELFF

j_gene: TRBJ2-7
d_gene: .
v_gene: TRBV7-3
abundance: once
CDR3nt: TGTGCCAGCAGCTTACTGGCAGGGGACGAGCAGTACTTC
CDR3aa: CASSLLAGDEQYF

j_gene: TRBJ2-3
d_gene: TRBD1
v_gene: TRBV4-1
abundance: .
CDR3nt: TGCGCCAGCAGTCGCACGACAGGGGGCTTGGCAGATACGCAGTATTTT
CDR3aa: CASSRTTGGLADTQYF